This record covers a single T cell receptor (beta chain). What it binds is unknown. The data were obtained in a study of cytomegalovirus exposure and HLA in healthy donors. For the study at large: T cells numbering about 179 million yielded approximately 120 million unique TCR beta sequences in an earlier analysis.

PCR amplification relied on 60 Vbeta primers (plus 13 Jbeta primers). The table came from immunoSEQ multiplex PCR; TCRdb's copy has only in-frame clones and leaves some out. The sample has under 200,000 clones; about 85% are singletons. CDR3 length equals 16 residues. With 0 bases clipped from V and 6 bases from J, the junction kept 12 bases outside the gene matches. Looked up from germline, CDR1 is GTSNPN and CDR2 is SVGIG (reference sequence). Regarding the study as a whole: In a later analysis, CMV-associated beta chains were mostly HLA-associated, it appeared. In a later analysis, specific HLA alleles were associated with 15,000 to 20,000 TCR beta sequences at a 0.05 false discovery rate.

The specimen sequenced was PBMCs. The chain is built from TRBV30 and TRBJ1-2; the match to TRBD1 covers 8 bases. This receptor was obtained from a woman in her forties or fifties in good health and CMV-seropositive. Written as DNA, the CDR3 is TGTGCCTGGAGTGTTCAGGTCGGACAGGGAGTAGATGGCTACACCTTC. Residues: CAWSVQVGQGVDGYTF.